This TCR beta chain stems from a study of cytomegalovirus exposure and HLA in healthy donors. Study outcomes and limitations: TCR beta chains associated with HLA were, in a later analysis, more clonally expanded than equally common others.

The CDR3 sequence is 13 residues long. The germline gives CDR1 SEHNR, CDR2 FQNEAQ (reference sequence). Germline trimming cut 6 bases from V and 2 bases from J; bases unmatched to any gene: 3. The primer mix had 60 Vbeta and 13 Jbeta primers. The table came from immunoSEQ multiplex PCR; TCRdb's copy has only in-frame clones and leaves some out. The sample has 150,000 to 200,000 clones, approximately 83% seen once; the top ten hold 2.5% to 3.5%. Remarks on this clone: What it binds is not known.

This rearrangement joins TRBV7-9 to TRBJ2-5; 7 positions agree with TRBD1. The specimen sequenced was PBMCs. The TCR was taken from a male donor in good health and CMV-seronegative. The CDR3: CASRMGQQETQYF. The DNA of the CDR3 is TGTGCCAGCAGAATGGGACAGCAAGAGACCCAGTACTTC.